This TCR beta chain is from a study of technical replicates of blood from several donors. Using immunoSEQ multiplex PCR, the repertoire was profiled, and TCRdb retains in-frame clones only, with some absent. The sample includes 70,000 or so clones, over 70% of them seen just once. The sequencing input was PBMCs. The clonotype was recovered from a human donor in good health. Some clones in this sample may be carry-over from other donors' samples.

The CDR3 loop is CASSGTGVRTQYF. DNA of the CDR3: TGTGCCAGCAGCGGGACAGGGGTTAGGACCCAGTACTTC. The J gene is TRBJ2-5, the V gene TRBV11-2; 10 nucleotides agree with TRBD1. Germline-derived CDR1 and CDR2 are SGHAT and FQNNGV. V shed 5 bases and J 7 bases; nucleotides not matched to a gene: 4. The CDR3 is made up of 13 amino acids. Using reference TRBV11-2 and TRBJ2-5 for the parts outside the CDR3, the full variable domain is EAGVAQSPRYKIIEKRQSVAFWCNPISGHATLYWYQQILGQGPKLLIQFQNNGVVDDSQLPKDRFSAERLKGVDSTLKIQPAKLEDSAVYLCASSGTGVRTQYFGPGTRLLVL.